This T cell receptor beta chain was retrieved from a study of CXCR3-negative and CXCR3-positive naive CD8 T cells. Study-level findings and limits: Unlike memory cells, which differed, naive CXCR3-negative and CXCR3-positive cells had similar TRBV-TRBJ usage. High diversity, comparable across both naive subsets, contrasted with much lower diversity in memory CD8+ cells. Higher TRB CDR3 hydrophobicity marked CXCR3-positive naive cells relative to CXCR3-negative naive cells. Cryopreservation partially decreased CXCR3 expression, and most assays used fresh PBMCs.

The sorting of each CD8+ T cell subset was done in triplicate, at about 300,000 cells each. Preparation of TRB cDNA libraries relied on 5' RACE carrying UMI labels. For each CDR3 protein, TCRdb gives one entry from its re-call of the 5' RACE reads, without DNA. Recorded for this sample: approximately 140,000 distinct CDR3 sequences. As for this clonotype: Its matching antigen is unknown.

The TCR sequence derives from a human donor in good health. Some clones in this sample may be carry-over from other donors' samples. Sequencing input: naive CXCR3+ CD8+ T cells from blood. Subset described: CD45RO-CCR7+CD27+CD95- naive CD8+ T cells expressing CXCR3 (TNR3+).

This chain's CDR3 is CSVAGKTGSYEQYF. The rearrangement uses TRBV29-1 and TRBJ2-7; TCRdb indicates TRBD1, and absent DNA this call remains unverified. The germline CDR1 and CDR2 sequences are SQVTM and ANQGSEA. The CDR3 consists of 14 residues.